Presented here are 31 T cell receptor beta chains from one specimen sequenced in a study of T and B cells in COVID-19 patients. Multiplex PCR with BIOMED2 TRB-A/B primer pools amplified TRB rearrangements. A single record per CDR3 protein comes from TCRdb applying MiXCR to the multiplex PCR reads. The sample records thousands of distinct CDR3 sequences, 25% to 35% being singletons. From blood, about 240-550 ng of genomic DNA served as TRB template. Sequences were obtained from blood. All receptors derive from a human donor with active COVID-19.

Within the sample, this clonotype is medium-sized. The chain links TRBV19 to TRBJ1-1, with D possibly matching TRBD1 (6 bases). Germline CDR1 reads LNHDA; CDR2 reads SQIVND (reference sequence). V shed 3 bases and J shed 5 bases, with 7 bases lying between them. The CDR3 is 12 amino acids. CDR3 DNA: TGTGCCAGTAGTATGGGGGCGACTGAAGCTTTCTTT. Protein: CASSMGATEAFF. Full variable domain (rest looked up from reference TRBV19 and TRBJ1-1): DGGITQSPKYLFRKEGQNVTLSCEQNLNHDAMYWYRQDPGQGLRLIYYSQIVNDFQKGDIAEGYSVSREKKESFPLTVTSAQKNPTAFYLCASSMGATEAFFGQGTRLTVV.

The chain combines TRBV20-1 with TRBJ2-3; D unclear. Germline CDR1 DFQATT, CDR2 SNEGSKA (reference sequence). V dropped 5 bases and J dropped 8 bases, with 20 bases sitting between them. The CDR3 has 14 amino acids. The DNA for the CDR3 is TGCAGTGCTCAGCAGGCGCTTGGAACGACTACGCAGTATTTT. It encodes CSAQQALGTTTQYF.

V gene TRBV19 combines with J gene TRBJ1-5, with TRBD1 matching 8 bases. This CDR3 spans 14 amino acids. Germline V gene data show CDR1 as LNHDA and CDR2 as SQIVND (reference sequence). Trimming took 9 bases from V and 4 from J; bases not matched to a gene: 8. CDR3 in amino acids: CARSGTGGNQPQHF. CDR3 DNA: TGTGCCAGGTCCGGGACAGGTGGGAATCAGCCCCAGCATTTT.

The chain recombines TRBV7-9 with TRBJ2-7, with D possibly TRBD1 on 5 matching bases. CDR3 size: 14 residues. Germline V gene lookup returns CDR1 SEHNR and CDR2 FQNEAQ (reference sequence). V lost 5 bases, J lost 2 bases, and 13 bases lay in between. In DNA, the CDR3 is TGTGCCAGCAGCCATGGGGCCGCCACCTACGAGCAGTACTTC. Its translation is CASSHGAATYEQYF.

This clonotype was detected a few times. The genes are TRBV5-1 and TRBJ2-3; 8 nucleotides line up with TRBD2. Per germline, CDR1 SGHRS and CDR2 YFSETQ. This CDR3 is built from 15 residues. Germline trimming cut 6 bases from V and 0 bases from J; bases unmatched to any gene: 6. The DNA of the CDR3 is TGCGCCAGCAATAGCGGGGCCCTGAGCACAGATACGCAGTATTTT. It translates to CASNSGALSTDTQYF.

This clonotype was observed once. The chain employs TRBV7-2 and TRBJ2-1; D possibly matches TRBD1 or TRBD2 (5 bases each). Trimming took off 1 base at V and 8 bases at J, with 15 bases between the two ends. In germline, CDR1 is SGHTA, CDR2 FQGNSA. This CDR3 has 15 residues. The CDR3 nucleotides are TGTGCCAGCAGCTTAGGTAGCTCGGGGACGGATGAGCAGTTCTTC. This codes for CASSLGSSGTDEQFF.

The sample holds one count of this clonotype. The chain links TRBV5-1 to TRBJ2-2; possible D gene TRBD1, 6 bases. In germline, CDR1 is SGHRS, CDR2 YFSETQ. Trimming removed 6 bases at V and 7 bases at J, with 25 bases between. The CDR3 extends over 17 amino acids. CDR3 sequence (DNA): TGCGCCAGCAACCCTGGGGACACCGTAAGAGGTCGCGGGGAGCTGTTTTTT. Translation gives CASNPGDTVRGRGELFF.

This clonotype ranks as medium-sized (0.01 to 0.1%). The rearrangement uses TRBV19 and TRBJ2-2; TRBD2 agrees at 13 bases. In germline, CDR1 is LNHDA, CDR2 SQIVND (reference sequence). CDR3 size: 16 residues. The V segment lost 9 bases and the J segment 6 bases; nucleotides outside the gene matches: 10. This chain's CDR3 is CASKVGTSGVPGELFF. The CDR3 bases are TGTGCCAGCAAGGTGGGGACTAGCGGGGTCCCCGGGGAGCTGTTTTTT. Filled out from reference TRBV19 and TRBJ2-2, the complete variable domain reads DGGITQSPKYLFRKEGQNVTLSCEQNLNHDAMYWYRQDPGQGLRLIYYSQIVNDFQKGDIAEGYSVSREKKESFPLTVTSAQKNPTAFYLCASKVGTSGVPGELFFGEGSRLTVL.

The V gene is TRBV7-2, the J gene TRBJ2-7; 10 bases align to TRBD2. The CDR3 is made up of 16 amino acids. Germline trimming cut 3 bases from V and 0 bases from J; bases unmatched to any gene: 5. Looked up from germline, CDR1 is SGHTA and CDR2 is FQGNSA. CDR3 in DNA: TGTGCCAGCAGCTTGCTAGCGGGGGTCAGCTCCTACGAGCAGTACTTC. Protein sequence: CASSLLAGVSSYEQYF.

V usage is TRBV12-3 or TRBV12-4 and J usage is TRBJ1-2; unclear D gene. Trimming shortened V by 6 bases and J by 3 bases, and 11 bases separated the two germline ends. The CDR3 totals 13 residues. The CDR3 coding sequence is TGTGCCAGCAGCCTTCTTACGGACTATGGCTACACCTTC. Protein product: CASSLLTDYGYTF.

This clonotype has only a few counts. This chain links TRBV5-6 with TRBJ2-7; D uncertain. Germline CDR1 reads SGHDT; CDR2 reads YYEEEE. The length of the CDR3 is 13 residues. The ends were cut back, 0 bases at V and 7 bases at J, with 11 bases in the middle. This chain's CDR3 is CASSLGPVGEQYF. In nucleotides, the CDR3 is TGTGCCAGCAGCTTGGGCCCGGTTGGAGAGCAGTACTTC.

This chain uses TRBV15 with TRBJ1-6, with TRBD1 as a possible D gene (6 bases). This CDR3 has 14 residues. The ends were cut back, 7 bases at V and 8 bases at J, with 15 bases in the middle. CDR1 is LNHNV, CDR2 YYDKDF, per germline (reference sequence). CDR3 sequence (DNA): TGTGCCACCAACGAACAGGGTATTGATTCACCCCTCCACTTT. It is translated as CATNEQGIDSPLHF.

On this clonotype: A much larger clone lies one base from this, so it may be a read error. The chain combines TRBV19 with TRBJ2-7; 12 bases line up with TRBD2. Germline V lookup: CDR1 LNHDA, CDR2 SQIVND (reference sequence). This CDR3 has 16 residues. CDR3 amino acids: CTSSSPGTSGSYEQYF. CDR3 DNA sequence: TGTACCAGTAGTTCCCCCGGGACTAGCGGGTCCTACGAGCAGTACTTC.

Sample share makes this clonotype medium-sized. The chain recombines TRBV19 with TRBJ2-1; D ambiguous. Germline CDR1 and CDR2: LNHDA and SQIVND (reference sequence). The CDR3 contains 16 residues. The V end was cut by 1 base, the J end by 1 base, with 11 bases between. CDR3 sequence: CASSIVGLGSYNEQFF. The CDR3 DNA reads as TGTGCCAGTAGTATAGTTGGGTTAGGGTCCTACAATGAGCAGTTCTTC. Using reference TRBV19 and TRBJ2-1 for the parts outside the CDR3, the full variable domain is DGGITQSPKYLFRKEGQNVTLSCEQNLNHDAMYWYRQDPGQGLRLIYYSQIVNDFQKGDIAEGYSVSREKKESFPLTVTSAQKNPTAFYLCASSIVGLGSYNEQFFGPGTRLTVL.

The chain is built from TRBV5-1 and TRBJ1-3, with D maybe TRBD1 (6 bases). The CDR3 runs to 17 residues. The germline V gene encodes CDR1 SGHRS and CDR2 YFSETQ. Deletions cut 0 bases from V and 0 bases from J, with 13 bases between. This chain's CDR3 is CASSLAIGDNSGNTIYF. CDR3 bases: TGCGCCAGCAGCTTGGCCATTGGGGACAACTCTGGAAACACCATATATTTT.

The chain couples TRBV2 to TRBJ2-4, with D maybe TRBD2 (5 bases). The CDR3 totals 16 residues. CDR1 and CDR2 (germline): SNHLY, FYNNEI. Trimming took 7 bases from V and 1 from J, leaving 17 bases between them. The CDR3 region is CASMRGKLVAKNIQYF. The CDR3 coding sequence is TGTGCCAGCATGAGAGGGAAGTTAGTGGCCAAAAACATTCAGTACTTC.

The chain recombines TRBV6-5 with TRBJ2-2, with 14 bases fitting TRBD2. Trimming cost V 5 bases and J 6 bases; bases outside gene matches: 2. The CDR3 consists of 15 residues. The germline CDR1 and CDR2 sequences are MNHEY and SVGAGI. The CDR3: CASSATSGGAGELFF. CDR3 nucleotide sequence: TGTGCCAGCAGTGCGACTAGCGGGGGGGCCGGGGAGCTGTTTTTT.

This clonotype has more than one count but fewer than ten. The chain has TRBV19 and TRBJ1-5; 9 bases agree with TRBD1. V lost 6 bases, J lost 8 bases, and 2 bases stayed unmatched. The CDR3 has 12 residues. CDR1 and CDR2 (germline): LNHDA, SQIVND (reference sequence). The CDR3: CASRTGGEPQHF. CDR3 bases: TGTGCCAGTAGGACAGGGGGGGAGCCCCAGCATTTT.

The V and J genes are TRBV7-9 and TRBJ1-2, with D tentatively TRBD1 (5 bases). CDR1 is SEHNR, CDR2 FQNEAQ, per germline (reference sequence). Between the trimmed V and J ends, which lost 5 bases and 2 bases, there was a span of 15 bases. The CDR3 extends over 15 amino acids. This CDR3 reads CASSSGEGRNYGYTF. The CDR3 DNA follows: TGTGCCAGCAGCAGCGGGGAGGGGCGAAACTATGGCTACACCTTC.

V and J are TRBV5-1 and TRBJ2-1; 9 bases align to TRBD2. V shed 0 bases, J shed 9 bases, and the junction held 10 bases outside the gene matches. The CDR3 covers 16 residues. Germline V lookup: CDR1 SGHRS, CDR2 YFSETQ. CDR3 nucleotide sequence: TGCGCCAGCAGCTTGGCGCTTGGCGGGGGGGCCCTTGAGCAGTTCTTC. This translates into CASSLALGGGALEQFF.

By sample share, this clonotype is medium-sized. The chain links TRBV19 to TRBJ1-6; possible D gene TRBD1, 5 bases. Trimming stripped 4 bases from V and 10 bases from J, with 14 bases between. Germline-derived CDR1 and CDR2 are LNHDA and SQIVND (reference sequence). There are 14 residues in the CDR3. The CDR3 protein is CASSTRDSESPLHF. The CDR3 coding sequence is TGTGCCAGTAGTACTAGGGACTCCGAGTCACCCCTCCACTTT.

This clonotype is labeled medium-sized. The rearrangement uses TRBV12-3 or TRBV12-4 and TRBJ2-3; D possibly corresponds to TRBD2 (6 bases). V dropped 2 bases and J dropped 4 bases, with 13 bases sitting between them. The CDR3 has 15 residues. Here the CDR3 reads CASSLTSSGPDTQYF. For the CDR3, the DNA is TGTGCCAGCAGTTTAACTAGCTCGGGACCAGATACGCAGTATTTT.

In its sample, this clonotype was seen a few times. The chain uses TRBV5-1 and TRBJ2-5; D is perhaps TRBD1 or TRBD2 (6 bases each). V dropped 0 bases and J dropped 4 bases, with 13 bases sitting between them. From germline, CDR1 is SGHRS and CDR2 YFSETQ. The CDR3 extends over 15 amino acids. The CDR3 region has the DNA TGCGCCAGCAGCTTGGGGGGGGCGGCCGTAGAGACCCAGTACTTC. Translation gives CASSLGGAAVETQYF. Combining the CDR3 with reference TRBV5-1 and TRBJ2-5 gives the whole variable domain KAGVTQTPRYLIKTRGQQVTLSCSPISGHRSVSWYQQTPGQGLQFLFEYFSETQRNKGNFPGRFSGRQFSNSRSEMNVSTLELGDSALYLCASSLGGAAVETQYFGPGTRLLVL.

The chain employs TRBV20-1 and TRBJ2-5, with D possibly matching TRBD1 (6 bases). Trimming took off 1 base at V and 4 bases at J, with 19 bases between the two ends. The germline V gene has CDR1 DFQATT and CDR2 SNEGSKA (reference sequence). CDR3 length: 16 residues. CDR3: CSARVWDTPRGETQYF. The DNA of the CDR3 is TGCAGTGCTAGAGTTTGGGACACCCCAAGGGGAGAGACCCAGTACTTC.

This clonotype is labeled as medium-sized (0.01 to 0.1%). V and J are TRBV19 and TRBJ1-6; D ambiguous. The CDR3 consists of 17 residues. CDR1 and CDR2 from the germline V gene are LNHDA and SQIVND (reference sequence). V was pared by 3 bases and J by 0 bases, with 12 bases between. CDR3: CASSMGEKFSYNSPLHF. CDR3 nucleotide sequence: TGTGCCAGTAGTATGGGCGAGAAGTTCTCCTATAATTCACCCCTCCACTTT.

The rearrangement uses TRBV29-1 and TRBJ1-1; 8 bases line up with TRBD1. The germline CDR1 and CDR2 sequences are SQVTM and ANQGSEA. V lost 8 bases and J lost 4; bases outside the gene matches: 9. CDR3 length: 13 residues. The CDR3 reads CSSRTGKSTEAFF. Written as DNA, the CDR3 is TGCAGCTCTCGGACAGGGAAAAGCACTGAAGCTTTCTTT.

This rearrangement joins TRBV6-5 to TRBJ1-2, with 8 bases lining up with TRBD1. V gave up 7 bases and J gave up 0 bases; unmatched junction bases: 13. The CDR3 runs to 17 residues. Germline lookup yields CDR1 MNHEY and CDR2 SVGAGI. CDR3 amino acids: CASTTPGTGSPNYGYTF. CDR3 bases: TGTGCCAGCACCACTCCCGGGACAGGTTCGCCTAACTATGGCTACACCTTC.

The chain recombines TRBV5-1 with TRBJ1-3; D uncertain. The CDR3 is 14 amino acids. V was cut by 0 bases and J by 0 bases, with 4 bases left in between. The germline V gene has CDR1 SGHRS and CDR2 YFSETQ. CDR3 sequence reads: CASSLGLSGNTIYF. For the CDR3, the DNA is TGCGCCAGCAGCTTGGGTCTCTCTGGAAACACCATATATTTT.

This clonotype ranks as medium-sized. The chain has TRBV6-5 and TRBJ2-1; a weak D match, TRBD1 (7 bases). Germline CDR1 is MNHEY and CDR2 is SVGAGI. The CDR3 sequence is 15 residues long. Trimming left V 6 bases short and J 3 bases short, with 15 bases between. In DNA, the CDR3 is TGTGCCAGCAGACGACAGGGAGCGGGCTACAATGAGCAGTTCTTC. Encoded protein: CASRRQGAGYNEQFF.

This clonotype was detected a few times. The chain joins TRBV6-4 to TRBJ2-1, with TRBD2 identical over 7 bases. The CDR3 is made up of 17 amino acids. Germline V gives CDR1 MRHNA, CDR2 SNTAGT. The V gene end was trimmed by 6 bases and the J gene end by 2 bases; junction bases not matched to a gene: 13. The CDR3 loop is CASSSSRRGDAYNEQFF. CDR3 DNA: TGTGCCAGCAGCTCTAGCCGCCGGGGGGACGCCTACAATGAGCAGTTCTTC.

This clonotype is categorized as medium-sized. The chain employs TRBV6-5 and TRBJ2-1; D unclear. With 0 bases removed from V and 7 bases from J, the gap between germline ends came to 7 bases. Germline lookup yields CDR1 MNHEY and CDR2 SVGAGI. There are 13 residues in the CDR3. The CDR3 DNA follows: TGTGCCAGCAGTTACTCAGGAGTAAATGAGCAGTTCTTC. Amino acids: CASSYSGVNEQFF.